These 4 T cell receptor beta chains originate from one sample sequenced in a study of blood T cell repertoires in COVID-19. Clones were sequenced by immunoSEQ multiplex PCR, and TCRdb holds only the in-frame ones, with some missing. The repertoire holds approximately 110,000 clones, more than 75% seen once, with around 5% in the top ten. The sequencing sample was made of peripheral blood. The receptors shown here come from a human donor in a cohort sampled during active COVID-19.

The chain recombines TRBV5-8 with TRBJ1-5; 10 bases agree with TRBD1. Per germline, CDR1 SGHTS and CDR2 YDEGEE. This CDR3 has 15 residues. V trimming: 2 bases; J trimming: 4 bases; junction bases outside the gene matches: 3. DNA for the CDR3: TGTGCCAGCAGCTTCCCGGGACAGGGGAATCAGCCCCAGCATTTT. Translating it yields CASSFPGQGNQPQHF.

The J gene is TRBJ1-4, the V gene TRBV5-5, with D perhaps TRBD1 (6 bases). The CDR3 runs 15 residues. Germline CDR1 and CDR2: SGHKS and YYEKEE (reference sequence). The germline V and J ends were trimmed by 0 bases and 5 bases, with 11 bases remaining between them. Here the CDR3 reads CASSLEWTDNEKLFF. The DNA for the CDR3 is TGTGCCAGCAGCTTGGAGTGGACAGACAATGAAAAACTGTTTTTT.

V usage is TRBV7-2 and J usage is TRBJ2-3; 7 nucleotides match TRBD2. With 1 base clipped from V and 5 bases from J, the junction kept 9 bases outside the gene matches. This CDR3 region has 16 residues. Germline CDR1 is SGHTA and CDR2 is FQGNSA. CDR3 in amino acids: CASSLGQGLMGDTQYF. The CDR3 nucleotides are TGTGCCAGCAGCTTAGGGCAGGGACTAATGGGAGATACGCAGTATTTT.

The chain is built from TRBV11-2 and TRBJ1-6, with D uncertain. This CDR3 region has 16 residues. V lost 2 bases and J 0 bases, leaving 8 bases between the germline ends. The germline V gene encodes CDR1 SGHAT and CDR2 FQNNGV. DNA of the CDR3: TGTGCCAGCAGCTTAACAGCCAGCTCCTATAATTCACCCCTCCACTTT. This encodes CASSLTASSYNSPLHF.